A single T cell receptor (beta chain) is shown here with its context. Its antigen target is currently unknown. The input lacks base qualities; no much larger clone sits a single base away. This record comes from a study of identical twins (dated by TCRdb to 2015 to 2016). As for the study more broadly: To test whether fetal clonotypes persist, the study used deep sequencing on TCR alpha and beta repertoires from monozygotic twins, unrelated adults of various ages, and cord blood. To rule out contamination, the twin experiments were replicated at different times with different library preparation protocols. Broad study findings and their caveats: Out-of-frame TCR alpha sharing in monozygotic twins was systematically underestimated by recombination models, whereas sharing between unrelated individuals was in agreement with the recombination models. Compared with coincidental sharing between unrelated individuals, an excess of low generation-probability sequences was observed among out-of-frame TCR alpha sequences shared between twins. Because the same donors could not be followed over many years, the conclusions relied on cross-sectional statistical analysis. Fewer insertions were carried by abundant cord blood beta clonotypes; a weaker similar trend was observed in young adult naive repertoires, while no such trend was observed in memory repertoires. Invariant T cells such as MAIT and iNKT could partly confound zero-insertion analyses, though diverse VJ usage argued against this for most clonotypes. A weaker excess of twin sharing was found in beta out-of-frame sequences because the signal-to-noise ratio was lowered by fewer shared sequences.

Library preparation was by 5' RACE. The sample was run on an Illumina HiSeq 2000. A universal primer binding site was introduced by template switching, and a unique molecular identifier was present in the final cDNA, enabling accurate counting of TCR cDNA molecules. Specific primers in the conserved constant-segment region were used to synthesize first-strand cDNA for TCR alpha and beta chains. To control for contamination, every cDNA library was double barcoded, receiving both a SMART-Mk sample barcode and Illumina barcodes. Two successive PCR steps introduced TruSeq adapter sequences along with Illumina sample barcodes. The TCR alpha and beta cDNA libraries were sequenced on the Illumina HiSeq platform using custom primers. As for how the authors treated the data: Unique molecular identifiers were extracted from raw reads with MiGEC, and CDR3 positions were determined with MiXCR. Recombination models were inferred per individual with the repgenHMM and IGoR tools using an EM algorithm. Shared clonotype analysis was performed with the tcR package in R, normalizing sharing by the product of cloneset sizes. To study raw recombination without the effects of thymic and clonal selection, out-of-frame nonproductive sequences were analyzed. Using fastp trimming at Q25 and MiXCR clonotype assembly, TCRdb reanalyzed the public sequencing data and kept in-frame beta chains. Each CDR3 protein gets just one entry, which takes the most common genes and DNA from the rows behind it. TCRdb's processing, not the authors' own work, is the source of the V and J calls. In all, the sample holds some 500,000 distinct CDR3 sequences, and 9.6% of those were seen once. The ten biggest clones cover 2.5% to 3.5% of the sample.

The CDR3 spans 16 residues, from the cysteine through the phenylalanine. The read is trimmed to its CDR3 DNA, 48 bases read in frame from base 1. CDR1 SGHAT and CDR2 FQNNGV are derived from the germline V gene. For this chain, trimming is 5 bases at the V end and 0 bases at the J end, and the number of junction bases without a gene match is 8. Every donor was a healthy Caucasian. The twin cohort consisted of three pairs of female monozygotic twins, all aged about 18 to 29 years. RNA for TCR libraries was isolated from peripheral blood mononuclear cells. These data also featured in a second study, about yellow fever vaccine responses in identical twins. The second paper further reports: The authors reported that the T cell response to vaccination in identical twins appeared partly convergent and partly personalized. In identical twins, the study followed T cell clones that responded to the vaccine with precision.

The sample was PBMCs. This TCR was recovered from a young woman in good health. The sequence joins TRBV11-2 to TRBJ2-7, with 9 middle bases fitting TRBD2. The bases are TGTGCCAGCAGCCGACCCTTGACTAGCGGCTCCTACGAGCAGTACTTC. It is translated as CASSRPLTSGSYEQYF.